This is a list of T cell receptor beta chains from one sample in a study of T cell repertoires in cytomegalovirus infection. TCRdb redid the calling of the reads with MiXCR, one entry per CDR3 protein. The sample contains about 480,000 distinct CDR3 sequences, around 35% of which appear only once. Their specific antigens are unknown. This specimen consisted of cultured PBMCs, obtained from culture after CMV antigen stimulation. These receptors were taken from a human donor in good health (CMV status not recorded). Some clones in this sample may be carry-over from other donors' samples. The CDR3 runs from the conserved cysteine through the conserved F or W. D genes are given only for firm matches. Clone size is stated in some rows and not others, as once, few, many or a class when expanded.

J gene,D gene,V gene,clone size,CDR3 DNA,CDR3 protein
TRBJ2-3,.,TRBV6-2/TRBV6-3,.,TGTGCCAGCAGTTACCGACGGACTAGCACAGATACGCAGTATTTT,CASSYRRTSTDTQYF
TRBJ1-6,TRBD1,TRBV7-9,.,TGTGCCAGCAGCTCCAGCGGGACAGGGAGGAATTCACCCCTCCACTTT,CASSSSGTGRNSPLHF
TRBJ2-6,.,TRBV2,.,TGTGCCAGCAGCGCCAGACTTTCAGAGGCCGGGGCCAACGTCCTGACTTTC,CASSARLSEAGANVLTF
TRBJ2-7,TRBD1,TRBV7-2,once,TGTGCCAGCAGTTTAGTGGGACAGGGAAGGGAGCAGTACTTC,CASSLVGQGREQYF
TRBJ1-5,.,TRBV7-2,medium-sized,TGTGCCAGCAGCTTATCTTGGTTTCAGCCCCAGCATTTT,CASSLSWFQPQHF
TRBJ2-7,.,TRBV29-1,once,TGCAGCGTCGCTGGGACTTCCTACGAGCAGTACTTC,CSVAGTSYEQYF
TRBJ1-5,.,TRBV6-2/TRBV6-3,few,TGTGCCAGCAGTAAAACAGGTAGCAATCAGCCCCAGCATTTT,CASSKTGSNQPQHF
TRBJ2-1,.,TRBV4-1,.,TGCGCCAGCAGCCACACAGGGAGGGGCAATGAGCAGTTCTTC,CASSHTGRGNEQFF
TRBJ2-5,.,TRBV11-2,few,TGTGCCAGCAGGTCCGCCGGCCTTAAGTACTTC,CASRSAGLKYF
TRBJ1-1,.,TRBV10-2,.,TGCGCCAGCAGTGAGGCCCGGGTGAACACTGAAGCTTTCTTT,CASSEARVNTEAFF
TRBJ2-7,TRBD2,TRBV6-2/TRBV6-3,.,TGTGCCAGCAGACCCCAACTATCCGGGACTAGCGGGAGGATCTCTTCCTACGAGCAGTACTTC,CASRPQLSGTSGRISSYEQYF